What follows describes a single T cell receptor (beta chain). The age range of participants was about 18 to 95 years, with residence in under 25 US areas. Participants' own reports of clinical history determined their cohort assignment. Original methodology: Amplifying reference gene primers gave estimates of nucleated cell counts. Method: immunoSEQ multiplex PCR; TCRdb's copy keeps in-frame clones and lacks some. The V and J calls and clone size were taken over from that table, and D and trimming were inferred from the DNA. The sample has 100,000 to 150,000 clones; 84% are singletons. This record belongs to a study of blood T cell repertoires in COVID-19. Trimming took 5 bases from V and 0 from J, leaving 13 bases between them. The CDR3 totals 16 residues. The germline V gene encodes CDR1 SGHTA and CDR2 FQGTGA.

Sequenced material: PBMCs or T cells enriched from blood (not recorded which). The sequence was obtained from a woman younger than 45 who had recovered from COVID-19. This chain uses TRBV7-3 with TRBJ2-2; perhaps TRBD1 as D (6 bases). This CDR3 reads CASSPLGTTNTGELFF. The CDR3 DNA is TGTGCCAGCAGCCCATTGGGGACAACGAACACCGGGGAGCTGTTTTTT.